This TCR beta chain was obtained from a study of T cells in Graves' hyperthyroidism and ophthalmopathy. The TCR beta CDR3 regions underwent amplification using RNA transcripts as the source. An initial round of RT-PCR targeting the TCR CDR3 relied on the HTBI primer set. Each CDR3 protein gets one entry after TCRdb re-called the multiplex PCR reads with MiXCR. The sample comprises hundreds of thousands of distinct CDR3 sequences, 16% of which are singletons, and 2.5% to 4% rests with the top ten. Trimming removed 2 bases from V and 6 bases from J, with 16 bases in between. Looked up from germline, CDR1 is LGHDT and CDR2 is YNNKEL (reference sequence). CDR3 length: 16 amino acids. Ten or more counts support this clonotype. Lactation, pregnancy, other autoimmune disease or uncontrolled infection led to exclusion of patients.

The sequenced sample consisted of blood. The origin of this receptor is a middle-aged woman with Graves' ophthalmopathy. The chain uses TRBV3-1 and TRBJ2-2, with D perhaps matching TRBD2 (6 bases). The CDR3, as DNA: TGTGCCAGCAGCCAACCGATCGCGGGAATAGCCGGGGAGCTGTTTTTT. This translates into CASSQPIAGIAGELFF.